This T cell receptor (beta chain) was recovered during a study of T cell responses to AZD1222 COVID-19 vaccine. This clone was counted a single time. Its antigen is still unknown. Findings of the study overall: A reported finding is that nearly half of spike-specific TCRs target unmutated variant regions. The donor cohort was predominantly white British with a female majority, and clonal diversity may have been underestimated.

TCRdb's copy holds only in-frame clones and misses some; the assay was immunoSEQ multiplex PCR. The sample lists 95,000 to 150,000 clones; about 90% were seen once. The sequence came from an adult in good health. The material sequenced was peripheral blood, taken on day 0 of MenACWY control vaccination.

For the CDR3, the DNA is TGTGCCAGCAGTTTACTAGCGGGAAGGTATGAGCAGTTCTTC. Protein product: CASSLLAGRYEQFF. This rearrangement joins TRBV28 to TRBJ2-1; 9 nucleotides line up with TRBD2. The J segment lost 8 bases and the V segment lost 2 bases, leaving 4 bases of the junction unmatched. Germline CDR1 MDHEN, CDR2 SYDVKM. The CDR3 runs 14 residues.